Each of the 14 T cell receptor beta chains below was sequenced from the same sample in a study of early stage breast cancer tumors (TCRdb year 2017). Preparation of the library involved the immunoSEQ multiplex PCR assay. The immuneACCESS repertoire file appears here via TCRdb, limited to in-frame rearrangements. These files lack a portion of the clones; in checked studies, under half of the deficit traces to unresolved V genes, and the cause of the others is not known. The sample has roughly 3,600 clones on record, around 72% of them singletons. About 17% of the sample rests with the top ten. Sequences were obtained from breast tumor tissue. The receptor source for this set is a person in their forties with breast cancer.

The chain recombines TRBV7-9 with TRBJ1-2; D uncertain. The CDR3 contains 13 residues. Germline V gives CDR1 SEHNR, CDR2 FQNEAQ (reference sequence). The germline V and J ends were trimmed by 4 bases and 3 bases, with 9 bases remaining between them. For the CDR3, the DNA is TGTGCCAGCAGCTCCGCGGGCGACTATGGCTACACCTTC. Its protein product is CASSSAGDYGYTF. Together with reference TRBV7-9 and TRBJ1-2, the CDR3 gives the full variable domain: DTGVSQNPRHKITKRGQNVTFRCDPISEHNRLYWYRQTLGQGPEFLTYFQNEAQLEKSRLLSDRFSAERPKGSFSTLEIQRTEQGDSAMYLCASSSAGDYGYTFGSGTRLTVV.

V is TRBV28 and J is TRBJ2-7; D gene unclear. V gave up 2 bases and J gave up 0 bases, with 11 bases separating them. CDR3 length: 15 residues. CDR1 MDHEN and CDR2 SYDVKM come from the germline V gene. This CDR3 reads CASSLPGAPSYEQYF. The CDR3 DNA follows: TGTGCCAGCAGTTTACCCGGAGCCCCCTCCTACGAGCAGTACTTC.

The chain carries TRBV11-2 and TRBJ1-1; D gene uncertain. This CDR3 has 15 amino acids. Germline loops: CDR1 SGHAT, CDR2 FQNNGV. The V gene lost 4 bases and the J gene lost 1 base, with 13 bases spanning the gap. DNA for the CDR3: TGTGCCAGCAGCTCCCTTTCCCCACAGAACACTGAAGCTTTCTTT. The encoded protein is CASSSLSPQNTEAFF.

The chain uses TRBV4-1 and TRBJ2-1; 10 nucleotides agree with TRBD2. The ends lost 8 bases at V and 6 bases at J; junction bases unmatched: 16. The CDR3 is 17 amino acids. CDR1 and CDR2 (germline): MGHRA, YSYEKL. CDR3: CASGTPSGRAEINEQFF. Written as DNA, the CDR3 is TGCGCCAGCGGCACCCCGAGCGGGAGGGCCGAGATCAATGAGCAGTTCTTC.

The chain employs TRBV30 and TRBJ2-1; D gene unclear. The CDR3 length is 13 residues. The V gene lost 3 bases and the J gene lost 0 bases, with 6 bases spanning the gap. The germline gives CDR1 GTSNPN, CDR2 SVGIG (reference sequence). DNA for the CDR3: TGTGCCTGGAGGCGAAGCTCCTACAATGAGCAGTTCTTC. Its protein is CAWRRSSYNEQFF.

CDR3 nucleotides: TGTGCCAGCAGCTACGCCCCGGGGGGCGACCCCACCGGGGAGCTGTTTTTT. It codes for CASSYAPGGDPTGELFF. This chain uses TRBV11-3 with TRBJ2-2, with D tentatively TRBD2 (7 bases). With 4 bases removed from V and 4 bases from J, the gap between germline ends came to 19 bases. The CDR3 extends over 17 amino acids. Germline V lookup: CDR1 SGHNT, CDR2 YENEEA.

This clone was detected a few times. The V call is TRBV18, the J call TRBJ2-1; D remains ambiguous. Germline assignment: CDR1 KGHSH and CDR2 LQKENI. V was shortened by 2 bases and J by 0 bases, with 11 bases between the two germline ends. The CDR3 has 16 residues. CDR3 protein: CASSPSWRSSYNEQFF. The CDR3 nucleotides are TGTGCCAGCTCACCATCGTGGCGGAGCTCCTACAATGAGCAGTTCTTC.

This clone counts as large (0.1 to 1%). This chain links TRBV9 with TRBJ2-7; tentative D call: TRBD1 (5 bases). The CDR3 has 11 amino acids. The germline V gene has CDR1 SGDLS and CDR2 YYNGEE. V was trimmed by 3 bases and J by 6 bases, leaving 7 bases between them. This CDR3 is CASSEGREQYF. The CDR3 DNA sequence: TGTGCCAGCAGCGAGGGGCGCGAGCAGTACTTC. Together with reference TRBV9 and TRBJ2-7, the CDR3 gives the full variable domain: DSGVTQTPKHLITATGQRVTLRCSPRSGDLSVYWYQQSLDQGLQFLIQYYNGEERAKGNILERFSAQQFPDLHSELNLSSLELGDSALYFCASSEGREQYFGPGTRLTVT.

The chain has TRBV2 and TRBJ2-7; 9 bases fit TRBD2. There are 15 residues in the CDR3. The ends lost 1 base at V and 4 bases at J; junction bases unmatched: 5. Germline CDR1 SNHLY, CDR2 FYNNEI. The CDR3 DNA follows: TGTGCCAGCAGTGAAGTGAGCGGGAGGACGTACGAGCAGTACTTC. Amino acid sequence: CASSEVSGRTYEQYF.

This chain links TRBV5-6 with TRBJ2-7; 8 positions match TRBD2. The germline V gene has CDR1 SGHDT and CDR2 YYEEEE. With V trimmed by 0 bases and J by 3 bases, 8 bases remained unmatched. The CDR3 extends over 16 amino acids. The CDR3 sequence is CASSLVSGSVGYEQYF. The CDR3 nucleotides read TGTGCCAGCAGCTTGGTAAGCGGGAGTGTCGGCTACGAGCAGTACTTC.

This clone occurred once. The chain links TRBV19 to TRBJ2-7, with D possibly matching TRBD1 (6 bases). V dropped 9 bases and J dropped 5 bases, with 11 bases sitting between them. This CDR3 region has 11 residues. Germline CDR1 is LNHDA and CDR2 is SQIVND (reference sequence). The CDR3 reads CASGDIDEQYF. DNA for the CDR3: TGTGCCAGCGGGGACATCGACGAGCAGTACTTC.

This clone is medium-sized in the sample. The rearrangement links TRBV21-1 to TRBJ1-3. TRBV21-1 is termed a pseudogene. The CDR3 consists of 17 residues. The CDR3 coding sequence is TGTGCCAGCAGCAAAGACGGAGGGAAGGGCTCTGGAAACACCATATATTTT. Translation: CASSKDGGKGSGNTIYF.

The chain carries TRBV19 and TRBJ2-3; the match to TRBD1 covers 7 bases. The CDR3 extends over 16 amino acids. Germline CDR1 is LNHDA and CDR2 is SQIVND (reference sequence). V lost 5 bases, J lost 0 bases, and 8 bases stayed unmatched. CDR3 nucleotide sequence: TGTGCCAGTAGTGGCCAGGGGGTCCCTAGCACAGATACGCAGTATTTT. Translated: CASSGQGVPSTDTQYF.

The gene calls are TRBV7-9 and TRBJ2-5, with 10 bases aligning to TRBD2. Near its end, the DNA agrees better with TRBJ2-7, so the J call may be wrong. CDR1 and CDR2 from the germline V gene are SEHNR and FQNEAQ (reference sequence). This CDR3 is 17 amino acids long. CDR3 sequence: CASSYPTGTSDTHEQYF. The CDR3 nucleotides read TGTGCCAGCAGCTACCCCACCGGGACTAGCGATACCCACGAGCAGTACTTC.